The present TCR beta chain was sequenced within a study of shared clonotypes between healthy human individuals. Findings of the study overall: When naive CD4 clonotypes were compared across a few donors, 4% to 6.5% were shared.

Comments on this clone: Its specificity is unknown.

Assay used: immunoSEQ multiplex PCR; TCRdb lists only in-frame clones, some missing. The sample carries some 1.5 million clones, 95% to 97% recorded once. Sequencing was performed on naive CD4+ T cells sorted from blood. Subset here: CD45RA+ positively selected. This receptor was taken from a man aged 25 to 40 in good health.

DNA of the CDR3: TGTGCCAGCAGTTCTTGGACTAGTATAGGCAATGAGCAGTTCTTC. Encoded protein: CASSSWTSIGNEQFF. The V gene is TRBV27, the J gene TRBJ2-1; 7 bases agree with TRBD2. With V trimmed by 4 bases and J by 6 bases, 9 bases remained unmatched. Germline-derived CDR1 and CDR2 are MNHEY and SMNVEV (reference sequence). This CDR3 comprises 15 residues.